This entry lists 30 T cell receptor beta chains sequenced from one sample in a study of regulatory T cells in long-lasting Graves disease (dated by TCRdb to about 2021). This specimen's time point label, interpreted: newly diagnosed GD, antithyroid drugs for less than 3 months. RNA was extracted from PBMCs in TRIzol for both TCR sequencing and RNA sequencing. Libraries were prepared through multiplex PCR. Instrument used: Illumina HiSeq 4000. iRepertoire HTBI primers and Arm-PCR amplification of CDR3 regions were used to construct TCR beta libraries. TCRdb reprocessed the public reads (quality trimming at Q25 with fastp, clone calling with MiXCR) and kept in-frame beta chains. Rows merge per CDR3 protein into single entries with the most common DNA and genes. This sample is represented by 350,000 to 500,000 distinct CDR3 sequences; 14% of them were singletons. The ten largest account for roughly 18% of the sample.

These same data were also listed under a study on T cells in Graves' hyperthyroidism and ophthalmopathy.

The sequenced sample was peripheral blood mononuclear cells (PBMCs), obtained at new diagnosis, from a patient treated with antithyroid drugs. The receptor source for this set is a woman in her forties or fifties with Graves disease. Donor details come from another sample of the same person, matched by shared clones.

In the case of this clonotype: A much larger clone lies a single base off, so this may be a read error. This chain uses TRBV27 with TRBJ2-5; 8 bases match TRBD2. The CDR3 is 13 amino acids. Germline CDR1 is MNHEY and CDR2 is SMNVEV (reference sequence). The chain's CDR3 is CPSSPGLGETQYF. The DNA for the CDR3 is TGTCCCAGCAGTCCGGGACTAGGGGAGACCCAGTACTTC.

Worth noting for this clonotype: One base away lies a much larger clone, so this may be a sequencing read error. The gene calls are TRBV2 and TRBJ2-5; D gene unclear. V lost 3 bases and J lost 11, with 19 bases in between. This CDR3 contains 14 residues. CDR1 is SNHLY and CDR2 is FYNNEI in the germline V gene. The DNA of the CDR3 is TGTGCCAGCAGTGAGCCCCTTATCGTCGCCGGTCAGTACTTC. Residues: CASSEPLIVAGQYF.

This clonotype was seen many times. This sequence joins TRBV27 and TRBJ1-2, with D maybe TRBD1 (6 bases). Trimming left V 5 bases short and J 6 bases short, with 16 bases between. The germline CDR1 and CDR2 sequences are MNHEY and SMNVEV (reference sequence). The CDR3 is 14 residues long. CDR3 DNA: TGTGCCAGCAGTCGGACAGCACAGAGAAATGGCTACACCTTC. It translates to CASSRTAQRNGYTF.

This clonotype was counted only a few times. The J gene is TRBJ2-7, the V gene TRBV28, with 11 bases that match TRBD2. This CDR3 is built from 15 residues. Germline loops: CDR1 MDHEN, CDR2 SYDVKM. J gave up 0 bases and V 5 bases, and 3 bases lay outside the gene matches. In nucleotides, the CDR3 is TGTGCCAGCAGTACGACTAGCGGGATCTCCTACGAGCAGTACTTC. Protein product: CASSTTSGISYEQYF.

This chain links TRBV7-3 with TRBJ2-1; 9 bases match TRBD2. CDR3 length: 16 amino acids. Germline V gene sequence: CDR1 SGHTA, CDR2 FQGTGA. V lost 1 base to trimming and J lost 4 bases; unmatched junction nucleotides: 5. For the CDR3, the DNA is TGTGCCAGCAGCTTAATCGGGCTAGCGGGGTACAATGAGCAGTTCTTC. Amino acid sequence: CASSLIGLAGYNEQFF.

This clonotype was seen many times. The V and J genes are TRBV6-1 and TRBJ2-5; D tentatively reads TRBD1 or TRBD2 (7 bases each). The CDR3 runs 14 residues. V gave up 6 bases and J gave up 7 bases, with 18 bases separating them. Germline V gene sequence: CDR1 MNHNS, CDR2 SASEGT. This chain's CDR3 is CASSPETGRGTQYF. CDR3 sequence (DNA): TGTGCCAGCAGCCCCGAGACAGGGAGGGGGACCCAGTACTTC.

This clonotype was counted at least ten times. The chain's CDR3 is CASSEGTGSTYEQYF. In DNA form, the CDR3 reads TGTGCCAGCAGTGAGGGGACAGGGAGCACCTACGAGCAGTACTTC. The V gene is TRBV6-1, the J gene TRBJ2-7; 9 bases line up with TRBD1. The junction had 5 bases not matched to a gene; V was cut back by 3 bases and J by 2 bases. CDR1 and CDR2 (germline): MNHNS, SASEGT. The CDR3 is 15 amino acids.

The chain carries TRBV7-9 and TRBJ2-7; no reliable D call. Trimming took off 0 bases at V and 7 bases at J, with 10 bases between the two ends. The CDR3 spans 13 residues. Germline V gene lookup returns CDR1 SEHNR and CDR2 FQNEAQ (reference sequence). The CDR3 here is CASSLAPRVEQYF. CDR3 DNA sequence: TGTGCCAGCAGCTTAGCGCCCCGGGTAGAGCAGTACTTC.

In regard to this clonotype: A much larger clonotype is one base distant, so this may be a read error. The rearrangement uses TRBV29-1 and TRBJ2-7, with TRBD1 matching over 7 bases. The tail of the sequence fits TRBJ2-5 better, so the J call may be wrong. CDR1 is SQVTM, CDR2 ANQGSEA, per germline. The CDR3 has 13 residues. The CDR3 loop is CSAQGQLQGTQYF. In DNA, the CDR3 is TGCAGCGCCCAGGGACAGTTACAAGGGACCCAGTACTTC.

This clonotype occurred many times. The rearrangement uses TRBV11-2 and TRBJ1-2; TRBD1 aligns across 7 bases. The length of the CDR3 is 14 residues. V lost 2 bases and J lost 4; bases outside the gene matches: 4. Germline V gene lookup returns CDR1 SGHAT and CDR2 FQNNGV. CDR3 DNA: TGTGCCAGCAGCTTAAAGGGGACAGTCTATGGCTACACCTTC. This codes for CASSLKGTVYGYTF.

This clonotype was seen more than once but under ten times. A read error may be the cause here, since a much bigger clone is one base away. The chain employs TRBV11-2 and TRBJ2-1, with 7 bases lining up with TRBD2. The CDR3 contains 17 residues. V was pared by 5 bases and J by 5 bases, with 15 bases of the junction left unmatched. The germline CDR1 and CDR2 sequences are SGHAT and FQNNGV. The CDR3 here is CASSHHLAEPAHNEQFF. The CDR3 DNA reads as TGTGCCAGCAGCCATCACCTAGCGGAGCCCGCCCACAATGAGCAGTTCTTC.

J is TRBJ2-4 and V is TRBV14; 9 bases are a match to TRBD2. V was clipped by 3 bases and J by 2 bases; unmatched bases: 14. The CDR3 sequence is 19 residues long. Germline CDR1 SGHDN, CDR2 FVKESK. The CDR3 loop is CASSHTGGGTSWSKNIQYF. CDR3 nucleotides: TGTGCCAGCAGCCACACCGGTGGCGGGACTAGCTGGTCCAAAAACATTCAGTACTTC.

The sample holds many counts of this clonotype. The J gene is TRBJ2-7, the V gene TRBV2; 7 bases align to TRBD1. Germline V CDR1 and CDR2: SNHLY, FYNNEI. The CDR3 is 15 amino acids. V shed 1 base, J shed 4 bases, and the junction held 7 bases outside the gene matches. The DNA of the CDR3 is TGTGCCAGCAGTGAAGGTCCCGGGACAGAATACGAGCAGTACTTC. Translation gives CASSEGPGTEYEQYF.

This clonotype was detected many times. The chain links TRBV7-9 to TRBJ2-7; tentative D call: TRBD1 (5 bases). CDR3 length: 12 residues. With 4 bases removed from V and 6 bases from J, the gap between germline ends came to 10 bases. The germline V gene encodes CDR1 SEHNR and CDR2 FQNEAQ (reference sequence). The CDR3: CASSSRVLEQYF. The CDR3 coding sequence is TGTGCCAGCAGCTCCAGGGTTCTCGAGCAGTACTTC.

This clonotype was recorded many times. The chain recombines TRBV11-2 with TRBJ2-3; D remains ambiguous. Per germline, CDR1 SGHAT and CDR2 FQNNGV. This CDR3 is 16 amino acids long. V lost 5 bases to trimming and J lost 1 base, with 16 bases between them. CDR3 amino acids: CASSPRLDARTDTQYF. The CDR3 coding sequence is TGTGCCAGCAGCCCTCGACTTGACGCCCGCACAGATACGCAGTATTTT.

This chain uses TRBV6-2 or TRBV6-3 with TRBJ1-5; D gene uncertain. The CDR3 has 14 residues. CDR1 and CDR2 from the germline V gene are MNHEY and SVGEGT. The V and J ends lost 5 bases and 4 bases respectively, with 12 bases between them. CDR3: CASSEGVWNQPQHF. As DNA, the CDR3 is TGTGCCAGCAGTGAAGGAGTGTGGAATCAGCCCCAGCATTTT.

Only a few counts were recorded for this clonotype. This chain links TRBV20-1 with TRBJ2-7; TRBD1 is a possible D gene (5 bases). This CDR3 comprises 12 residues. V was trimmed by 7 bases and J by 4 bases, leaving 14 bases between them. Germline V gene data show CDR1 as DFQATT and CDR2 as SNEGSKA (reference sequence). CDR3 nucleotide sequence: TGCAGTGTCAAAGGACAATTTTACGAGCAGTACTTC. It specifies CSVKGQFYEQYF.

Of note for this clonotype: This may come from a read error, since a much larger clone is one base off. The chain employs TRBV6-1 and TRBJ2-3; D not certain. The length of the CDR3 is 16 residues. Looked up from germline, CDR1 is MNHNS and CDR2 is SASEGT. V shed 8 bases and J shed 1 base, with 19 bases lying between them. The CDR3 DNA reads as TGTGCCAGCGGTAGGTCGGCAAACCCTCGCACAGATACGCAGTATTTT. As protein: CASGRSANPRTDTQYF.

This clonotype was seen at least ten times. The chain carries TRBV12-3 or TRBV12-4 and TRBJ2-7; tentatively, D is TRBD1 or TRBD2 (6 bases each). V dropped 4 bases and J dropped 4 bases, with 11 bases sitting between them. The CDR3 spans 13 residues. The CDR3, as DNA: TGTGCCAGCAGTTCTCGAGGGGGGTACGAGCAGTACTTC. It is translated as CASSSRGGYEQYF.

V gene TRBV5-1 combines with J gene TRBJ2-1; 8 nucleotides align to TRBD2. Germline CDR1 SGHRS, CDR2 YFSETQ. The CDR3 runs to 14 residues. J lost 12 bases, V lost 6 bases, and 14 bases had no gene match. The CDR3 is CASTRSGGHFRQFF. The CDR3 nucleotides are TGCGCCAGCACTCGGTCGGGGGGGCACTTTAGGCAGTTCTTC.

This clonotype was observed a few times. A read error is possible here, since a much larger clone lies one base away. Lacking the conserved final phenylalanine or tryptophan, this CDR3 likely reflects a read error. The chain employs TRBV6-1 and TRBJ1-5; D may be TRBD1 (5 bases). The CDR3 spans 13 residues. V was clipped by 6 bases and J by 6 bases, with 12 bases between them. Germline V gene lookup returns CDR1 MNHNS and CDR2 SASEGT. In DNA form, the CDR3 reads TGTGCCAGCAGCGACAGTTCGGGTCAGCCCCAGCATTCT. It yields the protein CASSDSSGQPQHS.

The table lists this clonotype with a count of one. The genes are TRBV28 and TRBJ2-7, with 9 bases that match TRBD1. Germline V gene lookup returns CDR1 MDHEN and CDR2 SYDVKM. The CDR3 contains 15 residues. Trimming cost V 11 bases and J 2 bases; bases outside gene matches: 13. CDR3 amino acids: CACSPGQGPTYEQYF. CDR3 nucleotide sequence: TGTGCCTGTAGCCCGGGACAGGGACCAACCTACGAGCAGTACTTC.

This clonotype was observed at least ten times. The chain combines TRBV3-1 with TRBJ2-5, with a tentative D call TRBD1 (5 bases). The CDR3 runs to 14 residues. In germline, CDR1 is LGHDT, CDR2 YNNKEL (reference sequence). V was cut by 1 base and J by 1 base, with 7 bases left in between. The CDR3 DNA reads TGTGCCAGCAGCCAAGCGGACACCCAAGAGACCCAGTACTTC. Protein: CASSQADTQETQYF.

This clonotype was seen repeatedly, ten times or more. The rearrangement uses TRBV2 and TRBJ1-4; perhaps TRBD1 as D (5 bases). V gave up 3 bases and J gave up 6 bases, with 14 bases separating them. The germline CDR1 and CDR2 sequences are SNHLY and FYNNEI. The CDR3 runs 15 residues. The CDR3 here is CASSDLEGRYEKLFF. In DNA form, the CDR3 reads TGTGCCAGCAGTGACTTAGAGGGGCGATATGAAAAACTGTTTTTT.

Details on this clonotype: One junction end disagrees with the germline gene, perhaps due to a read error. The V gene is TRBV7-3, the J gene TRBJ2-2, with a possible D match to TRBD2 (6 bases). There are 15 residues in the CDR3. Germline V CDR1 and CDR2: SGHTA, FQGTGA. The CDR3, as DNA: TGTGACAGCAGCCGGACTAACGAGAACACCGGGGAGCTGTTTTTT. Its protein is CDSSRTNENTGELFF. Full variable domain (missing parts from reference TRBV7-3 and TRBJ2-2): GAGVSQTPSNKVTEKGKYVELRCDPISGHTALYWYRQSLGQGPEFLIYFQGTGAADDSGLPNDRFFAVRPEGSVSTLKIQRTERGDSAVYLCDSSRTNENTGELFFGEGSRLTVL.

Of note for this clonotype: A far larger clone differs by one base, so this is likely a read error. The chain employs TRBV10-3 and TRBJ2-3, with a tentative D call TRBD1 (6 bases). The DNA end favors TRBJ2-7, so the J call may be wrong. In germline, CDR1 is ENHRY, CDR2 SYGVKD. The CDR3 runs to 15 residues. CDR3 in amino acids: CATSELGGPSYEQYF. For the CDR3, the DNA is TGTGCCACCAGTGAGTTAGGGGGTCCCTCCTACGAGCAGTACTTC.

There are a few counts of this clonotype. This sequence joins TRBV2 and TRBJ2-5; 9 nucleotides agree with TRBD1. V gave up 5 bases and J gave up 2 bases; unmatched junction bases: 12. The CDR3 has 17 residues. Per germline, CDR1 SNHLY and CDR2 FYNNEI. CDR3 nucleotide sequence: TGTGCCAGCAGTAACCCTTTTCCCGGGACAGGGCAAGAGACCCAGTACTTC. Its protein is CASSNPFPGTGQETQYF.

This clonotype was recorded a few times. V and J are TRBV3-1 and TRBJ2-2, with D hard to call. Germline assignment: CDR1 LGHDT and CDR2 YNNKEL (reference sequence). This CDR3 has 16 amino acids. Trimming removed 4 bases at V and 7 bases at J, with 19 bases between. The CDR3 nucleotides read TGTGCCAGCAGCCTCGAGGCCACACTTAGTTTCGGGGAGCTGTTTTTT. This codes for CASSLEATLSFGELFF.

The table lists this clonotype with many counts. This chain uses TRBV5-1 with TRBJ2-1; TRBD2 aligns across 13 bases. Per germline, CDR1 SGHRS and CDR2 YFSETQ. Germline trimming cut 4 bases from V and 2 bases from J; bases unmatched to any gene: 6. The CDR3 is 17 residues long. The CDR3 DNA is TGCGCCAGCAGCCCCCAACTAGCGGGAGGGACCTACAATGAGCAGTTCTTC. Its protein product is CASSPQLAGGTYNEQFF.

With respect to this clonotype: Its ends do not fully match the called genes, so a read error is possible. The V gene is TRBV11-2, the J gene TRBJ2-5, with D tentatively TRBD2 (6 bases). Germline V gene lookup returns CDR1 SGHAT and CDR2 FQNNGV. The CDR3 spans 15 residues. The CDR3 sequence: CASSQTRDFWETQYF. CDR3 sequence (DNA): TGCGCCAGCAGCCAAACCCGGGACTTTTGGGAGACCCAGTACTTC.